The present T cell receptor beta chain was sequenced within a study of response to subunit inactivated influenza vaccine. This clonotype was picked up a small number of times. TCRdb reprocessed the RT-PCR reads via MiXCR and lists one record per CDR3 protein. The repertoire includes about 540,000 distinct CDR3 sequences, around 25% of them detected once, and 2.5% to 3% sits in the top ten. Trimming shortened V by 4 bases and J by 2 bases, and 18 bases separated the two germline ends. This CDR3 is built from 16 residues. Germline V gene lookup returns CDR1 MNHEY and CDR2 SVGEGT. The data also belong to a second study, concerning T cells expressing NK-cell markers. As that study records: As the method of synthesis, 5'RACE template switching with UMIs yielded TCR beta cDNA. In several experiments, an anti-gamma-delta TCR antibody restricted sorting to alpha-beta TCR T cells.

Here the sequenced sample was CD4+ T cells sorted from PBMCs, taken roughly 12 days after vaccination. This TCR derives from a man aged 50 or older who received an inactivated influenza vaccine. The chain has TRBV6-2 or TRBV6-3 and TRBJ2-7, with a possible D match to TRBD1 (6 bases). The CDR3, as DNA: TGTGCCAGCAGTTTTTACAGGGACCCAGGAGCCTACGAGCAGTACTTC. Amino acids: CASSFYRDPGAYEQYF.